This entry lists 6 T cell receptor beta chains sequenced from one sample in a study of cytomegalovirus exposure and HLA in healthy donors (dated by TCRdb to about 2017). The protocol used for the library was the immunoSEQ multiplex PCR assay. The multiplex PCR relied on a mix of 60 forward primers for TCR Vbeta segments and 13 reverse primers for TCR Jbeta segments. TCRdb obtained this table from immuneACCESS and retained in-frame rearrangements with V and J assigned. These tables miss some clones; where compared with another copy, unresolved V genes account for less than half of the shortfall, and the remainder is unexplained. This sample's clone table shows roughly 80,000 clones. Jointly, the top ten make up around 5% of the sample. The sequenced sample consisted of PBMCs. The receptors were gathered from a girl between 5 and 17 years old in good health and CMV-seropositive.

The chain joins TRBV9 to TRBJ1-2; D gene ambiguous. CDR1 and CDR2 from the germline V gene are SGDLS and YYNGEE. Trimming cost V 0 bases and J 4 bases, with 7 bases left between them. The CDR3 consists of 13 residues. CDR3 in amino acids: CASSVATSYGYTF. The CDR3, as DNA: TGTGCCAGCAGCGTAGCTACGAGCTATGGCTACACCTTC.

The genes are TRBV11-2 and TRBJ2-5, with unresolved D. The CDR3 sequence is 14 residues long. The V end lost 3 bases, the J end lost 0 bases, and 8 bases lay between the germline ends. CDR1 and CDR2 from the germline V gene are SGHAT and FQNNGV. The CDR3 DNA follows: TGTGCCAGCAGCTTCAGGTCCTACCAAGAGACCCAGTACTTC. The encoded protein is CASSFRSYQETQYF.

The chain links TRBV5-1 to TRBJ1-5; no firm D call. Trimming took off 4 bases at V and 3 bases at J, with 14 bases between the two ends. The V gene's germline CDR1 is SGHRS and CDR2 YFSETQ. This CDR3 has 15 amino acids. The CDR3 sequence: CASSIQITVNQPQHF. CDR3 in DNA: TGCGCCAGCAGCATCCAGATAACAGTCAATCAGCCCCAGCATTTT.

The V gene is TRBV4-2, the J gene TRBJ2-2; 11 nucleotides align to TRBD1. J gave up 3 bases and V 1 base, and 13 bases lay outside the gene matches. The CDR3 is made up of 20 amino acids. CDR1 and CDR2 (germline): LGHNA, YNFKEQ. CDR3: CASSQGGPDRGPWDTGELFF. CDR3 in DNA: TGTGCCAGCAGCCAAGGAGGCCCGGACAGGGGGCCGTGGGACACCGGGGAGCTGTTTTTT.

In DNA, the CDR3 is TGCGCCAGCAGCCAAGATATCTCAGGCAACTATGGCTACACCTTC. It encodes CASSQDISGNYGYTF. The rearrangement uses TRBV4-1 and TRBJ1-2; D gene ambiguous. The CDR3 loop spans 15 amino acids. Germline V gives CDR1 MGHRA, CDR2 YSYEKL. V was clipped by 0 bases and J by 2 bases, with 10 bases between them.

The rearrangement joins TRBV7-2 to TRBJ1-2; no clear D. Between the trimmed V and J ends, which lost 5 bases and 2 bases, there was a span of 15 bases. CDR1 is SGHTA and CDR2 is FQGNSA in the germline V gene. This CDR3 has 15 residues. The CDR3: CASSPPPTGNYGYTF. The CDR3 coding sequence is TGTGCCAGCAGCCCGCCCCCGACTGGGAACTATGGCTACACCTTC.